A selection of T cell receptor beta chains follows, all from one sample in a study of T cell changes during pregnancy in multiple sclerosis. The assay was immunoSEQ multiplex PCR, and TCRdb's table has in-frame clones only and misses some. The sample yields tens of thousands of clones, just over 90% seen once. This specimen consisted of peripheral blood, obtained in the second trimester of pregnancy. All receptors derive from a female donor in good health, enrolled as a control in a pregnancy study. The CDR3 runs from the conserved cysteine through the conserved F or W. A D gene is named only where the DNA matches it firmly. Clone size is shown for a subset of rows, as once, few, many or a class of expanded clone.

clone_size: NA
v_call: TRBV29-1
d_call: NA
j_call: TRBJ2-5
cdr3_nt: TGCAGCGCTAGACAGGTCCTAAGGCAAGAGACCCAGTACTTC
cdr3_aa: CSARQVLRQETQYF

clone_size: NA
v_call: TRBV9
d_call: NA
j_call: TRBJ1-1
cdr3_nt: TGTGCCAGCAGCGTAGAGGGAGTAGGCACTGAAGCTTTCTTT
cdr3_aa: CASSVEGVGTEAFF

clone_size: NA
v_call: TRBV9
d_call: NA
j_call: TRBJ2-2
cdr3_nt: TGTGCCAGCAGCGCCTCGGCTAGCAGTGCCGGGGAGCTGTTTTTT
cdr3_aa: CASSASASSAGELFF

clone_size: NA
v_call: TRBV15
d_call: TRBD1
j_call: TRBJ2-2
cdr3_nt: TGTGCCACCAGCACCCGGGGACAGGGTAACACCGGGGAGCTGTTTTTT
cdr3_aa: CATSTRGQGNTGELFF

clone_size: NA
v_call: TRBV4-1
d_call: NA
j_call: TRBJ1-4
cdr3_nt: TGCGCCAGCAGCCAAGATAGGAGCGGAGAAAAACTGTTTTTT
cdr3_aa: CASSQDRSGEKLFF

clone_size: once
v_call: TRBV5-6
d_call: NA
j_call: TRBJ1-2
cdr3_nt: TGTGCCAGCAGCTTCATTAATGCGGGGAACTATGGCTACACCTTC
cdr3_aa: CASSFINAGNYGYTF

clone_size: NA
v_call: TRBV11-2
d_call: NA
j_call: TRBJ2-7
cdr3_nt: TGTGCCAGCAGCTTAGCCCGAATGGTCACAGGGTTCTCTCAGTACTTC
cdr3_aa: CASSLARMVTGFSQYF

clone_size: NA
v_call: TRBV7-9
d_call: TRBD1
j_call: TRBJ2-3
cdr3_nt: TGTGCCAGCAGCACGGACAGGGGGCGCTATGGAGATACGCAGTATTTT
cdr3_aa: CASSTDRGRYGDTQYF

clone_size: NA
v_call: TRBV5-6
d_call: NA
j_call: TRBJ1-2
cdr3_nt: TGTGCCAGCAGTTTTTCTACGCGGGGCTACACCTTC
cdr3_aa: CASSFSTRGYTF

clone_size: NA
v_call: TRBV30
d_call: TRBD1
j_call: TRBJ2-7
cdr3_nt: TGTGCCTGGAACCGGGACAGTCCCTACGAGCAGTACTTC
cdr3_aa: CAWNRDSPYEQYF

clone_size: NA
v_call: TRBV7-9
d_call: NA
j_call: TRBJ1-1
cdr3_nt: TGTGCCAGCAGTTTGCCCTGGAGATTAGCCGAAGCTTTCTTT
cdr3_aa: CASSLPWRLAEAFF

clone_size: NA
v_call: TRBV5-4
d_call: TRBD2
j_call: TRBJ2-7
cdr3_nt: TGTGCCAGCAGCTCGAAAGCGGGGGCGGGCGAGCAGTACTTC
cdr3_aa: CASSSKAGAGEQYF

clone_size: NA
v_call: TRBV4-3
d_call: TRBD1
j_call: TRBJ1-3
cdr3_nt: TGCGCCAGCAGCGATGCAGGGACAGTCTCTGGAAACACCATATATTTT
cdr3_aa: CASSDAGTVSGNTIYF

clone_size: NA
v_call: TRBV28
d_call: TRBD1
j_call: TRBJ2-7
cdr3_nt: TGTGCCAGCAGCCCGACAGGGGCCTACTCCTACGAGCAGTACTTC
cdr3_aa: CASSPTGAYSYEQYF

clone_size: NA
v_call: TRBV19
d_call: NA
j_call: TRBJ2-7
cdr3_nt: TGTGCCAGCCACGACAGGAACTCCTACGAGCAGTACTTC
cdr3_aa: CASHDRNSYEQYF

clone_size: NA
v_call: TRBV4-2
d_call: TRBD1
j_call: TRBJ2-7
cdr3_nt: TGTGCCAGCAGCCAAGGTAGGGGGCAGGGTTACGAGCAGTACTTC
cdr3_aa: CASSQGRGQGYEQYF

clone_size: once
v_call: TRBV7-2
d_call: NA
j_call: TRBJ2-6
cdr3_nt: TGTGCCAGCAGCTTAGGCGGGGCGAGATCTGGGGCCAACGTCCTGACTTTC
cdr3_aa: CASSLGGARSGANVLTF

clone_size: NA
v_call: TRBV4-3
d_call: TRBD1
j_call: TRBJ1-1
cdr3_nt: TGCGCCAGCAGCCAAAAGATGACAGGGTATATGAACACTGAAGCTTTCTTT
cdr3_aa: CASSQKMTGYMNTEAFF

clone_size: NA
v_call: TRBV5-4
d_call: TRBD1
j_call: TRBJ2-7
cdr3_nt: TGTGCCAGCAGCTCCGGACAGGGAAGGCCCTACGAGCAGTACTTC
cdr3_aa: CASSSGQGRPYEQYF

clone_size: NA
v_call: TRBV18
d_call: TRBD1
j_call: TRBJ1-1
cdr3_nt: TGTGCCAGCTCACCGGGGACAGGCCTCAGGGACACTGAAGCTTTCTTT
cdr3_aa: CASSPGTGLRDTEAFF

clone_size: NA
v_call: TRBV5-1
d_call: TRBD1
j_call: TRBJ1-2
cdr3_nt: TGCGCCAGCAGCTTGGATTCCGGGACAGGGTTGCATGGCTACACCTTC
cdr3_aa: CASSLDSGTGLHGYTF

clone_size: NA
v_call: TRBV30
d_call: TRBD1
j_call: TRBJ2-3
cdr3_nt: TGTGCCTGGGACAGGGTAGTGGGAGATACGCAGTATTTT
cdr3_aa: CAWDRVVGDTQYF

clone_size: NA
v_call: TRBV28
d_call: TRBD1
j_call: TRBJ2-7
cdr3_nt: TGTGCCAGCAGTCCCCGCGGGACAGGGGCAAACGAGCAGTACTTC
cdr3_aa: CASSPRGTGANEQYF

clone_size: NA
v_call: TRBV6-5
d_call: TRBD1
j_call: TRBJ1-3
cdr3_nt: TGTGCCAGCAGTTACAACCCAGGGGGGAACACCATATATTTT
cdr3_aa: CASSYNPGGNTIYF

clone_size: few
v_call: TRBV19
d_call: NA
j_call: TRBJ2-1
cdr3_nt: TGTGCCAGTAGTATGGCGGGGATCATCTACAATGAGCAGTTCTTC
cdr3_aa: CASSMAGIIYNEQFF

clone_size: NA
v_call: TRBV4-3
d_call: TRBD1
j_call: TRBJ2-1
cdr3_nt: TGCGCCAGCAGCCAAGTGGACAGGGGCGAGAATGAGCAGTTCTTC
cdr3_aa: CASSQVDRGENEQFF

clone_size: NA
v_call: TRBV6-4
d_call: TRBD1
j_call: TRBJ2-3
cdr3_nt: TGTGCCAGCTCGGTCGGACAGGGAGGCACAGATACGCAGTATTTT
cdr3_aa: CASSVGQGGTDTQYF

clone_size: once
v_call: TRBV7-9
d_call: TRBD1
j_call: TRBJ1-1
cdr3_nt: TGTGCCAGCCGCGGACAGGGACTGGGCACTGAAGCTTTCTTT
cdr3_aa: CASRGQGLGTEAFF

clone_size: NA
v_call: TRBV5-5
d_call: NA
j_call: TRBJ1-6
cdr3_nt: TGTGCCAGCAGCTGGACAGCTGATAATTCACCCCTCCACTTT
cdr3_aa: CASSWTADNSPLHF

clone_size: NA
v_call: TRBV7-3
d_call: NA
j_call: TRBJ1-1
cdr3_nt: TGTGCCAGCAGCCCCGTGGGCTCGGACACTGAAGCTTTCTTT
cdr3_aa: CASSPVGSDTEAFF

clone_size: few
v_call: TRBV5-5
d_call: TRBD1
j_call: TRBJ2-7
cdr3_nt: TGTGCCAGCAGCTTATTTGGGACAGGGGTCTACGAGCAGTACTTC
cdr3_aa: CASSLFGTGVYEQYF

clone_size: NA
v_call: TRBV11-2
d_call: TRBD1
j_call: TRBJ2-7
cdr3_nt: TGTGCCAGCAGCTCTATACCCGGGACAGGGGACTACGAGCAGTACTTC
cdr3_aa: CASSSIPGTGDYEQYF

clone_size: NA
v_call: TRBV4-3
d_call: TRBD1
j_call: TRBJ2-7
cdr3_nt: TGCGCCAGCAGCCTTACAACCGGGACAGGGGGACGCGAGCAGTACTTC
cdr3_aa: CASSLTTGTGGREQYF

clone_size: once
v_call: TRBV19
d_call: NA
j_call: TRBJ2-1
cdr3_nt: TGTGCCAGTAGTGCGGGGCATAGCTCCTACAATGAGCAGTTCTTC
cdr3_aa: CASSAGHSSYNEQFF

clone_size: NA
v_call: TRBV2
d_call: NA
j_call: TRBJ1-2
cdr3_nt: TGTGCCAGCAGTGAATCTAACTGGAACTATGGCTACACCTTC
cdr3_aa: CASSESNWNYGYTF

clone_size: NA
v_call: TRBV7-3
d_call: TRBD2
j_call: TRBJ2-7
cdr3_nt: TGTGCCAGCAGTCTAACCCCGGGACTAGCATACGAGCAGTACTTC
cdr3_aa: CASSLTPGLAYEQYF

clone_size: NA
v_call: TRBV7-9
d_call: TRBD2
j_call: TRBJ2-3
cdr3_nt: TGTGCCAGCAGTACGGGACTAGCAAGGCCTGATACGCAGTATTTT
cdr3_aa: CASSTGLARPDTQYF

clone_size: NA
v_call: TRBV5-4
d_call: TRBD1
j_call: TRBJ2-5
cdr3_nt: TGTGCTAGCAGCTATGGGACAGGGCAAGAGACCCAGTACTTC
cdr3_aa: CASSYGTGQETQYF

clone_size: NA
v_call: TRBV4-3
d_call: NA
j_call: TRBJ1-4
cdr3_nt: TGCGCCAGCAGCCAAGGGGGACTGACTAATGAAAAACTGTTTTTT
cdr3_aa: CASSQGGLTNEKLFF

clone_size: NA
v_call: TRBV9
d_call: NA
j_call: TRBJ2-2
cdr3_nt: TGTGCCAGCAGCGGGCGGACGAACACCGGGGAGCTGTTTTTT
cdr3_aa: CASSGRTNTGELFF

clone_size: once
v_call: TRBV28
d_call: TRBD1
j_call: TRBJ2-7
cdr3_nt: TGTGCCAGCAGTTTGGGACAGCGGGAGCAGTACTTC
cdr3_aa: CASSLGQREQYF

clone_size: NA
v_call: TRBV6-5
d_call: NA
j_call: TRBJ1-5
cdr3_nt: TGTGCCAGCGGACATAGCAATCAGCCCCAGCATTTT
cdr3_aa: CASGHSNQPQHF

clone_size: NA
v_call: TRBV7-2
d_call: NA
j_call: TRBJ2-7
cdr3_nt: TGTGCCAGCACCCTGGGGACGGGGGGCTGGGAGCAGTACTTC
cdr3_aa: CASTLGTGGWEQYF

clone_size: NA
v_call: TRBV9
d_call: TRBD1
j_call: TRBJ1-2
cdr3_nt: TGTGCCAGCAGCGTATCTACCGGGGGGTGGGGTAACAGGGGGCGGAGCGGCTACACCTTC
cdr3_aa: CASSVSTGGWGNRGRSGYTF

clone_size: NA
v_call: TRBV6-1
d_call: TRBD1
j_call: TRBJ1-3
cdr3_nt: TGTGCCACCAACCCGACAGGGGGAGGAAACACCATATATTTT
cdr3_aa: CATNPTGGGNTIYF

clone_size: NA
v_call: TRBV30
d_call: NA
j_call: TRBJ1-6
cdr3_nt: TGTGCCTGGAGTGCCACAGGGCTGGCTAATTCACCCCTCCACTTT
cdr3_aa: CAWSATGLANSPLHF

clone_size: NA
v_call: TRBV2
d_call: TRBD1
j_call: TRBJ1-1
cdr3_nt: TGTGCCAGCAGTGTCGGACAGGGGGCGGGTTTAGTCACTGAAGCTTTCTTT
cdr3_aa: CASSVGQGAGLVTEAFF

clone_size: NA
v_call: TRBV7-3
d_call: NA
j_call: TRBJ1-5
cdr3_nt: TGTGCCAGCAGCGCGGGGCCGAATCAGCCCCAGCATTTT
cdr3_aa: CASSAGPNQPQHF

clone_size: NA
v_call: TRBV18
d_call: NA
j_call: TRBJ1-1
cdr3_nt: TGTGCCAGCTCACCGGGGATGGGGGGGTTGAACACTGAAGCTTTCTTT
cdr3_aa: CASSPGMGGLNTEAFF

clone_size: NA
v_call: TRBV9
d_call: TRBD2
j_call: TRBJ2-1
cdr3_nt: TGTGCCAGCAGCGTCAGCGGGGGTTCCTACAATGAGCAGTTCTTC
cdr3_aa: CASSVSGGSYNEQFF